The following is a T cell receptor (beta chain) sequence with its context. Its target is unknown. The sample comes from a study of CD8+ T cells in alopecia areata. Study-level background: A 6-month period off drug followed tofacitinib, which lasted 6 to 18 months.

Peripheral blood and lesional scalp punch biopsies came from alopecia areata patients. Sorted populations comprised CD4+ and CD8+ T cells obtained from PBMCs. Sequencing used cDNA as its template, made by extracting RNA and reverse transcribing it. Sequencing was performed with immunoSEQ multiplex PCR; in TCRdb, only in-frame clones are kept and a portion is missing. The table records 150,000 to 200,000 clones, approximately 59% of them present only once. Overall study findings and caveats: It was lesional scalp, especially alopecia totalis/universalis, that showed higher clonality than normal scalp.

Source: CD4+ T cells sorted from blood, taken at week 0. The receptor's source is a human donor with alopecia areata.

CDR3 sequence: CSVESPRVGNTEAFF. In DNA, the CDR3 is TGCAGCGTTGAAAGCCCCCGGGTAGGGAACACTGAAGCTTTCTTT. The chain carries TRBV29-1 and TRBJ1-1; no clear D gene. The V gene lost 2 bases and the J gene lost 1 base, with 14 bases spanning the gap. The CDR3 runs to 15 residues. CDR1 and CDR2 (germline): SQVTM, ANQGSEA.